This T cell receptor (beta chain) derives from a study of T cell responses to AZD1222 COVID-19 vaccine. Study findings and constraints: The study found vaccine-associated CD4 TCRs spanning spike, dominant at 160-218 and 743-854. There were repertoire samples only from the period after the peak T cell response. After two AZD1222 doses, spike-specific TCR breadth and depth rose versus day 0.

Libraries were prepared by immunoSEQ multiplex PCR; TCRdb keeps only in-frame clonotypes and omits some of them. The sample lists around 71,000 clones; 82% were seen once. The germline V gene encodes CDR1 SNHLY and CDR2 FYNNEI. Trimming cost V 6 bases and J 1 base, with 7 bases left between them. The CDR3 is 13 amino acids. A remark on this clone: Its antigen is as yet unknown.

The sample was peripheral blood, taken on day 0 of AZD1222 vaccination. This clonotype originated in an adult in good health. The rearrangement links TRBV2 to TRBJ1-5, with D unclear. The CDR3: CASRNPSNQPQHF. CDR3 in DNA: TGTGCCAGCAGGAATCCCAGCAATCAGCCCCAGCATTTT.